This T cell receptor (beta chain) appears in the sequencing data of a study of cytomegalovirus exposure and HLA in healthy donors (dated by TCRdb to about 2017). About the full investigation: An earlier analysis of fewer than 750 of the donors reported about 300 Gb of sequence data and about 120 million unique TCR beta sequences obtained from some 170 million T cells. Alongside the repertoire data, information on donor age, sex, ethnicity and CMV serostatus was compiled. A separate validation cohort of over 95 different subjects was used in addition to the approximately 700-subject first cohort. Around 300 gigabases of sequencing data and tens of millions of unique TCR sequences were included in an early release covering 500 to 750 HLA-typed donors. The study was designed to test whether signatures of past pathogen exposure could be identified by cataloging public T cell receptors. Of the 300 to 450 genotyped donors, 81% were placed in the genetic ancestry cluster associated with self-reported Caucasian donors. HLA typing included class I and class II loci at four-digit resolution. Every repertoire in the discovery cohort had been generated on one and the same sequencing platform. The later analysis used no new phenotypic data to find candidate immune exposures, relying instead on TCR beta sequences and their occurrence across donors. A later analysis re-analyzed previously published TCR beta repertoires from 500 to 700 donors and added high-resolution HLA genotyping to study TCR occurrence patterns. Among roughly 400 genotyped donors of the cohort, an average of about 240,000 unique TCR beta nucleotide sequences was sequenced per donor, of which roughly 17% were non-productive. Typing coverage differed by locus: A, B, C, DRB1 and DQB1 were typed in roughly 620-640 donors, DQA1 in about 500, DPA1 in 600 to 610, and DPB1 in 450 to 490. To predict cytomegalovirus infection status, the study brought together high-throughput TCR immunosequencing, statistical association of individual TCRs with disease status, and machine learning. Because of strong linkage in the cohort, 5 or 6 DR-DQ haplotypes were treated as single units for association and clustering. The study used immunosequencing to profile the T cell repertoires of approximately 630 subjects and linked those repertoires to cytomegalovirus serostatus. A later genetic analysis took genome-wide SNP genotypes for about three fifths of the roughly 700 donors and used that subset as a discovery cohort. An earlier analysis of around 640 of the donors used high-throughput TCR beta sequencing to judge whether each TCR beta V gene segment behaved as functional or pseudogenic.

The method was the immunoSEQ multiplex PCR assay. For the multiplex PCR, a mixture combining 60 forward primers for TCR Vbeta segments and 13 reverse primers for TCR Jbeta segments was used. A multiplex PCR assay on genomic DNA amplified the CDR3 region of rearranged TCR beta genes. Amplified TCR beta libraries were sequenced as 87-base-pair reads on the Illumina HiSeq System. For the original study's pipeline: A later analysis counted tens of millions of unique TCR beta chains across the approximately 700 repertoires, and some 11 million of these chains were shared by at least two donors. To remove PCR and sequencing errors, raw reads were error-corrected and collapsed into unique sequences using a nearest-neighbor algorithm that merged closely related sequences. CDR3 sequences were aligned to IMGT reference sequences to assign V, D and J gene segments. For a sequence to be retained, a match of at least six nucleotides to both a V gene segment and a J gene segment was required. Rearrangements were classified as productive when the CDR3 lacked stop codons and remained in frame with V and J, and all other rearrangements were classified as non-productive. CDR3 was defined by IMGT convention, running from the second conserved V-encoded cysteine to the conserved J-encoded phenylalanine. Sequences without an unambiguous match to a single V gene segment were excluded from the earlier analysis of several hundred of the donors. An earlier analysis of a few hundred of the donors classified V segments as functional when productive rearrangements were above 56.7% and as segregating when the standard deviation between donors was above 5%. A statistical classification framework was built to diagnose cytomegalovirus status from the catalog of TCR beta chain sequences. A later analysis assigned V and J genes by comparing TCR nucleotide sequences with IMGT/GENE-DB human TR gene sequences. A later analysis assigned CDR3 sequences and most-parsimonious VDJ recombination scenarios with the TCRdist pipeline. In a later analysis, every TCR beta chain was defined by the combination of its CDR3 amino acid sequence and its V-gene family, and reads without a unique V-gene family were dropped. A later analysis removed over 500 highly shared, low-generation-probability nucleotide sequences to deal with suspected cross-contamination and a sequencing artifact. A later analysis calculated a clonal expansion index for each public chain from normalized within-repertoire ranks of inferred template counts. A later analysis computed generation probabilities with a VDJ recombination model fitted to out-of-frame rearrangements, and checked the results against IGoR. Hypergeometric tests were used in a later analysis to score TCR-TCR, TCR-HLA and TCR-CMV co-occurrence, with a repertoire-size bias correction applied to the TCR pairs. To estimate false discovery rates, a later analysis permuted the HLA or CMV assignments 20 times. A later analysis grouped co-occurring TCRs with DBSCAN, adding TCRdist sequence similarity when clustering within HLA-allele-positive subsets. For co-occurrence clustering, repertoires with fewer than 30,000 or more than 120,000 public chains were excluded, along with roughly 5 repertoires with anomalous nucleotide sharing. TCRdb provides this immuneACCESS table in a form limited to in-frame rearrangements. Some clones are lacking; in checked studies, under half of them reflect an unresolved V gene, and why the rest are absent is not known. From that table come the V and J calls and clone size; the DNA was used to work out D and trimming. The sample table contains about 47,000 clones; only one count was recorded for 72% of them. Clones ranked in the top ten supply 6.3% of the sample.

Study-wide conclusions, independent of this receptor: According to a later analysis, most CMV-associated TCR beta chains appeared to be HLA-restricted, and the HLA associations seemed to be driven largely by CMV exposure. The classifier was reported to diagnose cytomegalovirus status with high specificity and sensitivity in both the original cohort and the validation cohort. Only TCR beta chains were sequenced in this cohort, and the absence of alpha or paired-chain data limited detectable features. Compared with equally common non-associated chains, HLA-associated TCR beta chains in a later analysis were more clonally expanded and had lower generation probabilities. CMV serostatus was the only immune exposure information available for the cohort. In a later analysis, the rate of TCR association differed among HLA loci, with DRB1 alleles having the most associated TCRs and HLA-C alleles having the fewest. In a later genetic analysis, a missense DCLRE1C variant was associated with V-gene and J-gene trimming of TCR beta chains, and the association was replicated in an independent cohort. An earlier analysis of approximately 590 of the donors showed that most TCR beta V segments appeared in productive rearrangements either about 87% or about 30% of the time, which broadly matched IMGT annotations. In the study, around 160 TCR beta chains were listed as associated with cytomegalovirus. Sequencing depth was assumed to be roughly uniform across donors in the presence/absence analyses, though that assumption may not hold. In a later genetic analysis, fewer N-insertions in productive TCRs were reported among donors in an Asian-associated ancestry cluster than the 666-donor mean. While some public TCRs were present in many individuals, most TCR sequences turned up only very rarely across donors. A few of the identified cytomegalovirus-associated TCR beta chains were confirmed in vitro to be specific for cytomegalovirus antigens. At a false discovery rate of 0.05, a later analysis linked around 15,000 TCR beta sequences to specific HLA alleles. Because counts were too low, roughly 17 rarely observed V segments, including chromosome 9 orphons, were left out of the earlier analysis of 500 to 650 of the donors. Correlated functional status among segregating V segments might reflect linkage disequilibrium, but an unknown experimental factor could not be ruled out. A cluster of highly shared sequence variants was judged likely to be a technical artifact of the sequencing pipeline. Assigning TCR associations to individual alleles was difficult when HLA alleles, especially DR and DQ, strongly co-occurred. It was suggested by the authors that the approach could potentially be generalized to other disease states and immunological phenotypes. Because some donors lacked HLA typing at each locus, the association tests relied only on the typed subset. A further reported finding was that TCR beta sequences accurately predicted the HLA-A and HLA-B alleles for most subjects in the first cohort. A later analysis reported that several top co-occurrence clusters appeared linked to parvovirus B19, influenza, CMV and Epstein-Barr virus. Because the 87-base-pair reads could not distinguish some IMGT-functional V segments, including TRBV6-2 and TRBV6-3, those segments were excluded.

Counted from cysteine to phenylalanine, this CDR3 has 16 amino acids. The retained sequence is limited to the CDR3, 48 bases, with the frame set at the first base. CDR1 and CDR2 (ENHRY, SYGVKD) derive from the germline V gene. Germline trimming amounts to 0 bases on V and 11 bases on J, with 11 as the count of junction bases outside the gene matches. Note on this clone: Its antigen remains unidentified. No much larger clone is present one base from it, and per-base qualities are unavailable.

The cohort comprised around 690 healthy bone marrow donors. All cohort members were sampled while nominally healthy, although unrecorded immune exposures were likely present. The donor tested CMV seronegative and was one of the 352 seronegative cohort members. A peripheral blood sample was provided by each donor, and peripheral blood mononuclear cells were used for TCR beta sequencing. Genomic DNA extraction from the blood cell samples was performed with the Qiagen DNeasy Blood Extraction Kit. The sequencing sample was made of PBMCs. The sequence joins TRBV10-3 to TRBJ2-1, and 9 junction bases match TRBD2. This TCR was sampled from a man aged 30 to 45 in good health and CMV-seronegative. CDR3 reads: CAISESQGGLAQKQFF. The DNA sequence is as follows: TGTGCCATCAGTGAGTCTCAAGGCGGACTAGCGCAAAAGCAGTTCTTC.